The next 29 T cell receptor beta chains were all read from a single sample in a study of regulatory T cells in long-lasting Graves disease. Time point of the sample: newly diagnosed GD, antithyroid drugs for less than 3 months. PBMC-derived RNA was used for the TCR library. Arm-PCR of CDR3 regions and iRepertoire HTBI primers were the basis on which TCR beta libraries were built. TCRdb fed the multiplex PCR reads into MiXCR, producing one record per CDR3 protein. The table lists around 400,000 distinct CDR3 sequences, roughly a sixth of them singletons. Sequenced here: peripheral blood mononuclear cells (PBMCs), sampled at new diagnosis, from a patient treated with antithyroid drugs. The source is a female donor with Graves disease.

The chain couples TRBV24-1 to TRBJ2-4; unclear D gene. V lost 1 base and J lost 15, with 12 bases in between. Germline CDR1 and CDR2: KGHDR and SFDVKD. The CDR3 length is 12 residues. Here the CDR3 reads CATSDLWKTRYF. DNA of the CDR3: TGTGCCACCAGTGATTTATGGAAGACCCGGTACTTC.

This clonotype was counted ten times or more. The V and J genes are TRBV11-2 and TRBJ1-2; TRBD1 is a possible D gene (6 bases). In germline, CDR1 is SGHAT, CDR2 FQNNGV. V gave up 8 bases and J gave up 1 base, with 17 bases separating them. CDR3 length: 15 residues. CDR3 residues: CASAERQAFNYGYTF. The CDR3, as DNA: TGTGCCAGCGCCGAAAGACAGGCATTTAACTATGGCTACACCTTC. The full variable domain, in which reference TRBV11-2 and TRBJ1-2 provide the parts outside the CDR3, is EAGVAQSPRYKIIEKRQSVAFWCNPISGHATLYWYQQILGQGPKLLIQFQNNGVVDDSQLPKDRFSAERLKGVDSTLKIQPAKLEDSAVYLCASAERQAFNYGYTFGSGTRLTVV.

Many counts were recorded for this clonotype. This chain joins TRBV12-3 or TRBV12-4 and TRBJ2-4, with D perhaps TRBD2 (6 bases). V lost 6 bases and J lost 0, with 15 bases in between. This CDR3 spans 16 amino acids. In DNA form, the CDR3 reads TGTGCCAGCAGAGCCGAAGGGCGGGGAGCCAAAAACATTCAGTACTTC. Translating it yields CASRAEGRGAKNIQYF.

The chain uses TRBV4-1 and TRBJ2-4; 10 bases agree with TRBD2. This CDR3 is 21 amino acids long. Trimming cost V 4 bases and J 0 bases; bases outside gene matches: 18. Germline V gene data show CDR1 as MGHRA and CDR2 as YSYEKL. CDR3: CASSLLPGLARTPSAKNIQYF. The CDR3 nucleotides read TGCGCCAGCAGCCTCCTACCGGGACTAGCGAGGACTCCTTCAGCCAAAAACATTCAGTACTTC.

This clonotype appeared many times. The V and J genes are TRBV5-1 and TRBJ2-5; D ambiguous. The CDR3 spans 12 residues. Germline-derived CDR1 and CDR2 are SGHRS and YFSETQ. V was trimmed by 2 bases and J by 5 bases, leaving 7 bases between them. CDR3 in DNA: TGCGCCAGCAGCTTAAGGAGTGAGACCCAGTACTTC. This codes for CASSLRSETQYF.

This clonotype was found a few times. This sequence joins TRBV6-2 or TRBV6-3 and TRBJ1-5; possible D gene TRBD1, 6 bases. Germline lookup yields CDR1 MNHEY and CDR2 SVGEGT. The germline V and J ends were trimmed by 6 bases and 2 bases, with 17 bases remaining between them. The CDR3 has 16 amino acids. The chain's CDR3 is CASSLTGPGGNQPQHF. CDR3 coding DNA: TGTGCCAGCAGCCTAACAGGGCCAGGAGGCAATCAGCCCCAGCATTTT.

This clonotype has ten or more counts. The chain couples TRBV7-2 to TRBJ2-3; no clear D gene. The CDR3 contains 12 residues. CDR1 is SGHTA and CDR2 is FQGNSA in the germline V gene. V lost 0 bases and J 8 bases, leaving 6 bases between the germline ends. CDR3 nucleotides: TGTGCCAGCAGCTTAGCGGGCCGTACGCAGTATTTT. This encodes CASSLAGRTQYF.

A few counts support this clonotype. V is TRBV18 and J is TRBJ2-2, with D possibly TRBD1 on 5 matching bases. Germline-derived CDR1 and CDR2 are KGHSH and LQKENI. Trimming took 5 bases from V and 7 from J, leaving 17 bases between them. There are 15 residues in the CDR3. CDR3 sequence: CASSKQGSEDGELFF. CDR3 nucleotides: TGTGCCAGCTCAAAGCAGGGAAGTGAGGACGGGGAGCTGTTTTTT.

The CDR3 DNA is TGCGCCAGCAGTGCCACGGGTTCCGAGTACTCTGGAAACACCATATATTTT. Protein sequence: CASSATGSEYSGNTIYF. The chain combines TRBV10-1 with TRBJ1-3; D is ambiguous. The CDR3 is 17 residues long. Germline V gives CDR1 WNHNN, CDR2 SYGVQD (reference sequence). The ends were cut back, 4 bases at V and 0 bases at J, with 16 bases in the middle.

This chain links TRBV9 with TRBJ2-2, with 13 positions matching TRBD2. Trimming removed 5 bases from V and 6 bases from J; junction bases left unmatched: 4. CDR1 SGDLS and CDR2 YYNGEE come from the germline V gene. The CDR3 covers 15 residues. The CDR3 loop is CASRELAGGPGELFF. As DNA, the CDR3 is TGTGCCAGCAGAGAACTAGCGGGAGGGCCCGGGGAGCTGTTTTTT.

This clonotype was seen at least ten times. The rearrangement links TRBV28 to TRBJ2-2; unclear D gene. From germline, CDR1 is MDHEN and CDR2 SYDVKM. Trimming cost V 3 bases and J 2 bases, with 16 bases left between them. The CDR3 is made up of 17 amino acids. The CDR3 region is CASSFSYMGRNTGELFF. The CDR3 DNA reads TGTGCCAGCAGTTTTTCCTACATGGGAAGAAACACCGGGGAGCTGTTTTTT.

This clonotype came up a few times. The gene calls are TRBV4-1 and TRBJ1-6, with TRBD1 as a possible D gene (5 bases). This CDR3 is 17 amino acids long. The V end lost 2 bases, the J end lost 5 bases, and 16 bases lay between the germline ends. Germline V CDR1 and CDR2: MGHRA, YSYEKL. In nucleotides, the CDR3 is TGCGCCAGCAGCCAAAAAGGGGTGGGGGGTCATAATTCACCCCTCCACTTT. The encoded protein is CASSQKGVGGHNSPLHF.

This clonotype was detected ten times or more. The conserved phenylalanine or tryptophan normally closing the CDR3 is absent here, so this likely arose from a read error. The rearrangement links TRBV5-1 to TRBJ1-1; D is ambiguous. The CDR3 has 14 residues. V lost 0 bases and J 2 bases, leaving 8 bases between the germline ends. Germline values: CDR1 SGHRS, CDR2 YFSETQ. Written as DNA, the CDR3 is TGCGCCAGCAGCTTGGCGGCAGACAACACTGAAGCTTTCCTT. Protein sequence: CASSLAADNTEAFL.

This clonotype counts as medium-sized (0.01 to 0.1%). The junction does not match germline at one end; this may be a read error. J is TRBJ2-2 and V is TRBV4-1, with 8 positions matching TRBD2. CDR3 length: 16 amino acids. The germline V gene encodes CDR1 MGHRA and CDR2 YSYEKL. CDR3 in DNA: TGTGCCAGCAGCCAGTCGGGGGGGACGAACACCGGGGAGCTGTTTTTT. It encodes CASSQSGGTNTGELFF.

This clonotype was counted a single time. V usage is TRBV20-1 and J usage is TRBJ2-3; D might be TRBD2 (6 bases). The DNA end favors TRBJ2-5, so the J call may be wrong. The CDR3 consists of 14 residues. The germline V gene encodes CDR1 DFQATT and CDR2 SNEGSKA (reference sequence). CDR3 sequence (DNA): TGCAGTGCTAGGCCGGCTGGGGGGTGGGAGACCCAGTACTTC. This codes for CSARPAGGWETQYF.

The sample holds a few counts of this clonotype. The chain's CDR3 is CSAKGYNEQFF. CDR3 coding DNA: TGCAGTGCTAAGGGCTACAATGAGCAGTTCTTC. The chain joins TRBV20-1 to TRBJ2-1; D is unresolved. V shed 4 bases and J shed 3 bases, with 4 bases lying between them. CDR1 DFQATT and CDR2 SNEGSKA come from the germline V gene (reference sequence). There are 11 residues in the CDR3.

The table lists this clonotype with many counts. The junction differs from germline at one of its ends, possibly a read error. The V gene is TRBV5-1, the J gene TRBJ1-1; D uncertain. This CDR3 region has 14 residues. The V gene's germline CDR1 is SGHRS and CDR2 YFSETQ. This chain's CDR3 is CASSAVGHGTEAFF. Written as DNA, the CDR3 is TGTGCCAGCAGCGCGGTAGGTCACGGGACTGAAGCTTTCTTT.

This clonotype was seen ten or more times. The chain has TRBV27 and TRBJ1-2; no clear D. The length of the CDR3 is 13 residues. CDR1 is MNHEY and CDR2 is SMNVEV in the germline V gene (reference sequence). The ends were cut back, 3 bases at V and 2 bases at J, with 7 bases in the middle. CDR3 loop: CASSLNSNYGYTF. DNA of the CDR3: TGTGCCAGCAGTTTGAACAGCAACTATGGCTACACCTTC.

There are many counts of this clonotype. The rearrangement links TRBV10-2 to TRBJ1-2; no firm D call. Germline CDR1 reads WSHSY; CDR2 reads SAAADI. The CDR3 length is 11 residues. Trimming left V 4 bases short and J 8 bases short, with 8 bases between. The CDR3 loop reads CASSAGQGYTF. CDR3 DNA: TGCGCCAGCAGTGCGGGCCAAGGCTACACCTTC.

The chain uses TRBV5-1 and TRBJ1-5; D uncertain. The germline V gene encodes CDR1 SGHRS and CDR2 YFSETQ. With 2 bases removed from V and 4 bases from J, the gap between germline ends came to 13 bases. The CDR3 contains 15 residues. CDR3 loop: CASSFEGTVNQPQHF. In DNA, the CDR3 is TGCGCCAGCAGCTTTGAAGGCACGGTTAATCAGCCCCAGCATTTT.

This clonotype was observed at least ten times. The gene calls are TRBV4-3 and TRBJ1-4; D ambiguous. V shed 1 base and J shed 3 bases, with 12 bases lying between them. Germline-derived CDR1 and CDR2 are LGHNA and YSLEER. This CDR3 has 16 residues. The DNA of the CDR3 is TGCGCCAGCAGCCAAGCATCTAAAAAAGCTAATGAAAAACTGTTTTTT. It encodes CASSQASKKANEKLFF.

This clonotype has ten or more counts. CDR3 protein: CSASSTNSRPGELFF. DNA for the CDR3: TGCAGTGCTAGCAGCACGAACTCCCGCCCCGGGGAGCTGTTTTTT. The genes are TRBV20-1 and TRBJ2-2; no firm D call. Trimming shortened V by 3 bases and J by 6 bases, and 17 bases separated the two germline ends. Looked up from germline, CDR1 is DFQATT and CDR2 is SNEGSKA (reference sequence). The CDR3 extends over 15 amino acids.

This clonotype was seen ten or more times. The V and J genes are TRBV27 and TRBJ1-6; no reliable D call. Germline V gene data show CDR1 as MNHEY and CDR2 as SMNVEV (reference sequence). The CDR3 totals 12 residues. V was pared by 6 bases and J by 6 bases, with 6 bases between. The CDR3 DNA reads as TGTGCCAGCAGGGGCGGTAATTCACCCCTCCACTTT. It translates to CASRGGNSPLHF.

In this sample, this clonotype turned up a few times. The rearrangement uses TRBV7-9 and TRBJ1-4; D remains ambiguous. Trimming stripped 1 base from V and 7 bases from J, with 7 bases between. Germline V gene lookup returns CDR1 SEHNR and CDR2 FQNEAQ (reference sequence). The CDR3 sequence is 13 residues long. This chain's CDR3 is CASSLDSSEKLFF. The CDR3, as DNA: TGTGCCAGCAGCTTAGACAGCTCTGAAAAACTGTTTTTT.

The chain recombines TRBV29-1 with TRBJ1-1, with D perhaps TRBD1 (5 bases). V was pared by 6 bases and J by 1 base, with 15 bases between. Germline V gene sequence: CDR1 SQVTM, CDR2 ANQGSEA. The CDR3 covers 14 residues. The CDR3 nucleotides read TGCAGCGTCGTCACCGGGACTTCGAACACTGAAGCTTTCTTT. This translates into CSVVTGTSNTEAFF. Drawing the rest from reference TRBV29-1 and TRBJ1-1, the complete variable domain is SAVISQKPSRDICQRGTSLTIQCQVDSQVTMMFWYRQQPGQSLTLIATANQGSEATYESGFVIDKFPISRPNLTFSTLTVSNMSPEDSSIYLCSVVTGTSNTEAFFGQGTRLTVV.

The table lists this clonotype with many counts. The genes are TRBV7-3 and TRBJ2-2; D gene ambiguous. Trimming took off 3 bases at V and 6 bases at J, with 26 bases between the two ends. The CDR3 sequence is 19 residues long. The germline gives CDR1 SGHTA, CDR2 FQGTGA. The chain's CDR3 is CASSFRQRRASLLAGELFF. The CDR3 bases are TGTGCCAGCAGCTTTCGCCAACGTAGGGCTAGTCTTTTGGCCGGGGAGCTGTTTTTT.

This clonotype appeared many times. The chain uses TRBV7-9 and TRBJ1-2, with D maybe TRBD1 (6 bases). CDR1 and CDR2 (germline): SEHNR, FQNEAQ (reference sequence). The CDR3 has 11 amino acids. Trimming took 3 bases from V and 12 from J, leaving 11 bases between them. DNA for the CDR3: TGTGCCAGCAGCTTTGGACAGCCGAACACCTTC. It translates to CASSFGQPNTF.

Ten or more counts support this clonotype. For the CDR3, the DNA is TGTGCCAGCAGCGTAGCGGCGGAGACCACAGATACGCAGTATTTT. It is translated as CASSVAAETTDTQYF. The genes are TRBV9 and TRBJ2-3; no clear D gene. CDR1 and CDR2 (germline): SGDLS, YYNGEE. The CDR3 covers 15 residues. V shed 0 bases and J shed 2 bases, with 10 bases lying between them.

This clonotype was recorded a few times. The chain has TRBV3-1 and TRBJ2-3; D not resolved. The V and J ends lost 2 bases and 6 bases respectively, with 18 bases between them. The germline gives CDR1 LGHDT, CDR2 YNNKEL (reference sequence). The CDR3 is made up of 16 amino acids. CDR3 protein: CASSQLTYRQDDTQYF. CDR3 nucleotides: TGTGCCAGCAGCCAACTAACTTATCGGCAGGATGATACGCAGTATTTT.